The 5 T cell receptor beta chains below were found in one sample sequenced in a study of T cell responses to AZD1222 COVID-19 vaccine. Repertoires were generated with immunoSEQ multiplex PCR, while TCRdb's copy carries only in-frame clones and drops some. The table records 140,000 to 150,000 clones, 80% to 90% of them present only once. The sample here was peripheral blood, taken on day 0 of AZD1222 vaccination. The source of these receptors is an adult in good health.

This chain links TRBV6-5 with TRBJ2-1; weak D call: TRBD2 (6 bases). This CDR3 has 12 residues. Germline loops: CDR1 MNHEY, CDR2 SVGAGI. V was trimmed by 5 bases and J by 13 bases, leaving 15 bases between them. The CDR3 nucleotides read TGTGCCAGCAGTCCTGATGTAGCGGTTCAGTTCTTC. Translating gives CASSPDVAVQFF.

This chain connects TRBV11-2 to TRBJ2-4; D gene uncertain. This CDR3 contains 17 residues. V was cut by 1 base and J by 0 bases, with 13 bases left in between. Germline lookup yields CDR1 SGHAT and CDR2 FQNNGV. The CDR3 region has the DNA TGTGCCAGCAGCTTAGGCCGTAGATTGTTAGCCAAAAACATTCAGTACTTC. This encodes CASSLGRRLLAKNIQYF.

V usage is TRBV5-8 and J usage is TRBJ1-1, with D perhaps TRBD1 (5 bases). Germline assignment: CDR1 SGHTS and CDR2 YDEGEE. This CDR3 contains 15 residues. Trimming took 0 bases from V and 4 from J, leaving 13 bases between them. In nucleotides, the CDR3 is TGTGCCAGCAGCTTGGCCCCTTCGGGGGGCACTGAAGCTTTCTTT. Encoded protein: CASSLAPSGGTEAFF.

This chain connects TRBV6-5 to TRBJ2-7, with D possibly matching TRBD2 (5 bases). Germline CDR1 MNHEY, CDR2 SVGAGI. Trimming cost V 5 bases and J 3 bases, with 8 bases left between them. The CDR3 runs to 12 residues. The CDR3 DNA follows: TGTGCCAGCAGTCCGGGATTCTACGAGCAGTACTTC. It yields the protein CASSPGFYEQYF.

The DNA of the CDR3 is TGTGCCAGCAGTTACGGATTCGGCTCTGGAAACACCATATATTTT. It codes for CASSYGFGSGNTIYF. The chain joins TRBV6-5 to TRBJ1-3; D unclear. Per the germline V gene, CDR1 is MNHEY and CDR2 is SVGAGI. The germline V and J ends were trimmed by 2 bases and 0 bases, with 8 bases remaining between them. The CDR3 contains 15 residues.